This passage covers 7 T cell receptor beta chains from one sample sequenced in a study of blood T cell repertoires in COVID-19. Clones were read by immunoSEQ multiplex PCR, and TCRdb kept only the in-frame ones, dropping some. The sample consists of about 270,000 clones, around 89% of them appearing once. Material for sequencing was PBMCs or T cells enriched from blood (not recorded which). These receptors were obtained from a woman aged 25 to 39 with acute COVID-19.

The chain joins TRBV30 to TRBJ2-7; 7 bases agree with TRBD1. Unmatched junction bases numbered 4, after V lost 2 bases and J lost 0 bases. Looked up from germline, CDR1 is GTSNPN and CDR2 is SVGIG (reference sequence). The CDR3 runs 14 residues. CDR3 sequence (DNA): TGTGCCTGGAGTCCCGGGACAGTCTCCTACGAGCAGTACTTC. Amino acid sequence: CAWSPGTVSYEQYF.

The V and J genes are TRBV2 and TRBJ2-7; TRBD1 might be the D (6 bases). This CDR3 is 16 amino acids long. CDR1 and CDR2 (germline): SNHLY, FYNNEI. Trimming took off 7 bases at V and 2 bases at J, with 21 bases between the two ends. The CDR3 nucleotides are TGTGCCAGCATGTCACAGGGCCCGGGTGTAGCCTACGAGCAGTACTTC. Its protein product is CASMSQGPGVAYEQYF.

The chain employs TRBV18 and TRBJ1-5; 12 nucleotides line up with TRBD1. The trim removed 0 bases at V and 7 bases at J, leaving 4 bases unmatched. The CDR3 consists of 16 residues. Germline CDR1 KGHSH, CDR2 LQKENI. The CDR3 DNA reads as TGTGCCAGCTCACCACCAGGGACAGGGGGCGAGCAGCCCCAGCATTTT. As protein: CASSPPGTGGEQPQHF.

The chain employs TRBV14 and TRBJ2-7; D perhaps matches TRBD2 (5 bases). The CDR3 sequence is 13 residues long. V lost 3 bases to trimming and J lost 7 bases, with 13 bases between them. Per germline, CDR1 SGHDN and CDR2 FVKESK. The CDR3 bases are TGTGCCAGCAGCCAGTTTCAGCGGTGGGAGCAGTACTTC. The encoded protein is CASSQFQRWEQYF.

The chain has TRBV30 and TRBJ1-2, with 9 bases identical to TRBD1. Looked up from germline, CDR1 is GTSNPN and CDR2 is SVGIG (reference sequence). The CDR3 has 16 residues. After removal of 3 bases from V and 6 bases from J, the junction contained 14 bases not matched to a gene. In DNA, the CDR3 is TGTGCCTGGAGACCCCCGACCGGGACAGGGAGGGATGGCTACACCTTC. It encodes CAWRPPTGTGRDGYTF. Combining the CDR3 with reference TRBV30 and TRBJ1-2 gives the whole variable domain SQTIHQWPATLVQPVGSPLSLECTVEGTSNPNLYWYRQAAGRGLQLLFYSVGIGQISSEVPQNLSASRPQDRQFILSSKKLLLSDSGFYLCAWRPPTGTGRDGYTFGSGTRLTVV.

The CDR3 DNA reads as TGTGCCACCCGACAGGGGGGGAACACTGAAGCTTTCTTT. Translating gives CATRQGGNTEAFF. The J gene is TRBJ1-1, the V gene TRBV10-3; 9 bases match TRBD1. V was pared by 10 bases and J by 1 base, with 4 bases of the junction left unmatched. The CDR3 sequence is 13 residues long. CDR1 ENHRY and CDR2 SYGVKD come from the germline V gene.

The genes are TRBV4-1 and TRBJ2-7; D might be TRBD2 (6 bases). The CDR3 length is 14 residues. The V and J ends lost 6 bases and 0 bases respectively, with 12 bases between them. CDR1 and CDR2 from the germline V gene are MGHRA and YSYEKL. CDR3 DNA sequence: TGCGCCAGCAGACCCGTGGAGGGCTCCTACGAGCAGTACTTC. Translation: CASRPVEGSYEQYF.